This T cell receptor (beta chain) stems from a study of blood T cell repertoires in COVID-19. On the study more broadly: COVID-19 samples collected from the United States, Italy and Spain covered acute and convalescent phases. The analysed material was cDNA or gDNA that came from T cells, B-cell-depleted T cells, or PBMCs.

Per the study methods: Amplification with reference gene primers provided the estimates of nucleated cell counts. Method: immunoSEQ multiplex PCR; TCRdb's copy keeps in-frame clones and lacks some. V and J calls plus clone size are reproduced from that table; the DNA served to infer D and trimming. The top ten clones hold approximately 13% of a sample with about 200,000 clones, 65% to 90% of them seen once. The source is a human donor in a cohort sampled during active COVID-19. The sample was peripheral blood.

CDR3: CASTPMAGASGNTIYF. The CDR3 DNA follows: TGTGCCAGTACCCCCATGGCGGGGGCGTCTGGAAACACCATATATTTT. V is TRBV19 and J is TRBJ1-3; tentative D call: TRBD1 (6 bases). Germline V CDR1 and CDR2: LNHDA, SQIVND (reference sequence). The CDR3 spans 16 residues. V dropped 7 bases and J dropped 1 base, with 17 bases sitting between them.